This T cell receptor (beta chain) was retrieved from a study of blood T cells in healthy people across ages. General observations from the study: Donors of long life had a larger count of naive CD4+ cells and greater diversity than aged donors.

As regards this clonotype: Its target is unknown.

The individuals who served as donors were healthy Caucasians living in Russia, aged roughly 6 to 90. V trimming: 2 bases; J trimming: 2 bases; junction bases outside the gene matches: 7. Germline CDR1 MNHEY, CDR2 SVGEGT. There are 16 residues in the CDR3. Combining a sample-barcoded 5' primer with a J-beta primer mix, a second PCR ran for roughly 7 to 12 cycles. Each cDNA molecule was tagged by a template-switch adaptor with 12 random nucleotides. All samples yielded 2.5 million or more CDR3-containing paired-end reads. In TCRdb, the 5' RACE reads were re-called with MiXCR into one record per CDR3 protein. The sample consists of 1.2 million to 1.5 million distinct CDR3 sequences, almost 60% of them appearing once.

The clonotype comes from a man aged 18 to 29 in good health. This chain connects TRBV6-2 or TRBV6-3 to TRBJ2-3, with 7 positions matching TRBD1. The specimen was blood. CDR3 sequence (DNA): TGTGCCAGCAGTTACGGACAGGAGGATATCACAGATACGCAGTATTTT. It specifies CASSYGQEDITDTQYF.